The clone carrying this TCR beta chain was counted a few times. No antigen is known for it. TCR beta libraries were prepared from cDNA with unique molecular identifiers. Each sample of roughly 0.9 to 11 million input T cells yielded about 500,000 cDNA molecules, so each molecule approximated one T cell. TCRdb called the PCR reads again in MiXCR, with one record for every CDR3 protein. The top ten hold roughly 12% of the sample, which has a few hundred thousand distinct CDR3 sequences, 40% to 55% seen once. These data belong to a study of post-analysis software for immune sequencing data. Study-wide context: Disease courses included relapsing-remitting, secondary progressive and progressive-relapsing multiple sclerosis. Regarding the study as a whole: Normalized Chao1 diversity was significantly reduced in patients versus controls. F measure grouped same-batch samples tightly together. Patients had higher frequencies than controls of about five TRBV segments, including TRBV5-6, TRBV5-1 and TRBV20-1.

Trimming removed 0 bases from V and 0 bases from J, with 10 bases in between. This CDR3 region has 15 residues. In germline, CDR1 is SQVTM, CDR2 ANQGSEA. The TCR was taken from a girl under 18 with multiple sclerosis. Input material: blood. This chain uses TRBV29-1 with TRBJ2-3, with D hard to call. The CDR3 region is CSVEDLGGSTDTQYF. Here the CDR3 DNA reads TGCAGCGTTGAAGATCTTGGCGGTAGCACAGATACGCAGTATTTT.